This entry describes one T cell receptor beta chain. Its cognate antigen is unknown. V lost 1 base and J lost 5; bases outside the gene matches: 10. Looked up from germline, CDR1 is SGHAT and CDR2 is FQNNGV. This CDR3 is built from 17 residues. These data belong to a study of OX40 agonist ivuxolimab in advanced cancers. Study overall: Every 2 weeks, patients got intravenous ivuxolimab at one of six dose levels (0.01-10 mg/kg).

Study-level results: In the 0.1-3.0 mg/kg groups, partial responders showed among the lowest expansion. In general, CD8+ T cells held more expanded clones than CD4+ did, on average. Some nonresponders likewise displayed low normalized T-cell clonal expansion.

The repertoire was sequenced with immunoSEQ multiplex PCR; TCRdb's copy has only in-frame clones and lacks some. Of approximately 50,000 clones detected, about 94% appear once; the ten largest clones hold 18%. This sequence originates from an adult with an advanced solid tumor such as melanoma, head and neck, liver or kidney cancer. This specimen was CD4+ or CD8+ T cells sorted from blood, taken in a trial of the OX40 agonist ivuxolimab. V and J are TRBV11-2 and TRBJ2-5; 10 positions agree with TRBD2. The chain's CDR3 is CASSLGPSGSEEETQYF. The CDR3 DNA is TGTGCCAGCAGCTTAGGCCCTAGCGGGAGCGAGGAGGAGACCCAGTACTTC. The variable domain in full, completed from reference TRBV11-2 and TRBJ2-5, reads EAGVAQSPRYKIIEKRQSVAFWCNPISGHATLYWYQQILGQGPKLLIQFQNNGVVDDSQLPKDRFSAERLKGVDSTLKIQPAKLEDSAVYLCASSLGPSGSEEETQYFGPGTRLLVL.